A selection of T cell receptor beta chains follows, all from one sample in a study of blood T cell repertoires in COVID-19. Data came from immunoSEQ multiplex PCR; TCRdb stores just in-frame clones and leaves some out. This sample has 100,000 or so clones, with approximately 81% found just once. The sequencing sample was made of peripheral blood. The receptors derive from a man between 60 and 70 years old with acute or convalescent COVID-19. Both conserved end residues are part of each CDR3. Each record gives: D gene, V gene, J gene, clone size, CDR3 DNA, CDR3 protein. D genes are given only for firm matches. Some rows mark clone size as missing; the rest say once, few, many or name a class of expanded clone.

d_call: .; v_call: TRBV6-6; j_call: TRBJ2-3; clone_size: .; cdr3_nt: TGTGCCAGCAGTGCGCCGGGCACAGATACGCAGTATTTT; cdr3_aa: CASSAPGTDTQYF
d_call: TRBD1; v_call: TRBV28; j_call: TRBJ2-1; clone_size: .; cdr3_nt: TGTGCCAGCAGTCTTCCCGGGACAGGGGGTAATGAGCAGTTCTTC; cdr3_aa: CASSLPGTGGNEQFF
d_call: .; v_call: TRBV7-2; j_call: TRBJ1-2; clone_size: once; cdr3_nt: TGTGCCAGCAGCTTAGGCAGGGAGGGTGGCTACACCTTC; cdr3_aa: CASSLGREGGYTF
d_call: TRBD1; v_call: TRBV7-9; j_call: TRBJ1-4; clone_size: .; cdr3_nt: TGTGCCAGCACGACAGGGACCTCAACTAATGAAAAACTGTTTTTT; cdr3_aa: CASTTGTSTNEKLFF
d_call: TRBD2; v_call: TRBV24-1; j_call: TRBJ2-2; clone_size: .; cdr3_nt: TGTGCCACCAGTGATTTGGCTAGCGGGAGCTGGGGAACCGGGGAGCTGTTTTTT; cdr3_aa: CATSDLASGSWGTGELFF
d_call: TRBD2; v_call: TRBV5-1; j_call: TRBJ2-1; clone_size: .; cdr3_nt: TGCGCCAGCAGCTTGGTGGCTAGCGGAACCTACAATGAGCAGTTCTTC; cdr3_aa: CASSLVASGTYNEQFF
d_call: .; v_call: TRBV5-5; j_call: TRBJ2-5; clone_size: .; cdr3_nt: TGTGCCAGCACCGTCGAGGCGGGACTTGAGACCCAGTACTTC; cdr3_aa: CASTVEAGLETQYF
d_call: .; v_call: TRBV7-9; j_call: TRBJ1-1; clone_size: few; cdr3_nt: TGTGCCAGCAGCCGACCGGATCGAGGATACACTGAAGCTTTCTTT; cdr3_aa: CASSRPDRGYTEAFF
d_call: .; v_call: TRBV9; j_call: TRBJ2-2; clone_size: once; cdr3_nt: TGTGCCAGCAGCGTAGGGGGGCGATCGAACACCGGGGAGCTGTTTTTT; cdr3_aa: CASSVGGRSNTGELFF
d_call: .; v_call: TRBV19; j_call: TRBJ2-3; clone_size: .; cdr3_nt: TGTGCCAGTAGTATTTCGTCGGGTTACACAGATACGCAGTATTTT; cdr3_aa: CASSISSGYTDTQYF
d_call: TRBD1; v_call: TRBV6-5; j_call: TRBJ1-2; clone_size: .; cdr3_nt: TGTGCCAGCAGTCCCGGGACAGGGTTTAGGAGCTACACCTTC; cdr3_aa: CASSPGTGFRSYTF
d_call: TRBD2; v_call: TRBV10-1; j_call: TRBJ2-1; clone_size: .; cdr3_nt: TGCGCCAGCACCCGGACTAGCGGGAATAACAATGAGCAGTTCTTC; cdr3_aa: CASTRTSGNNNEQFF